This note documents a single TCR beta chain sequence. Libraries were prepared by immunoSEQ multiplex PCR; TCRdb keeps only in-frame clonotypes and omits some of them. Among roughly 2 million clones listed, less than 95% were seen once. The sample belongs to a study of shared clonotypes between healthy human individuals. Only CD45RO-negative cells positively selected for CCR7 counted as naive CD8 cells, so terminally differentiated effector memory CD45RA+ cells were excluded. CDR1 is PRHDT, CDR2 FYEKMQ, per germline (reference sequence). CDR3 length: 17 amino acids. Trimming removed 0 bases from V and 1 base from J; junction bases left unmatched: 6.

Sequences were obtained from naive CD8+ T cells sorted from blood. The rearrangement joins TRBV13 to TRBJ2-7; 10 nucleotides match TRBD2. This TCR derives from a young man in good health. CDR3 nucleotides: TGTGCCAGCAGCTTAGGGGGCCTAGCGGGAGAGTCCTACGAGCAGTACTTC. Translating gives CASSLGGLAGESYEQYF. Based on the CDR3 plus reference TRBV13 and TRBJ2-7, the full variable domain is AAGVIQSPRHLIKEKRETATLKCYPIPRHDTVYWYQQGPGQDPQFLISFYEKMQSDKGSIPDRFSAQQFSDYHSELNMSSLELGDSALYFCASSLGGLAGESYEQYFGPGTRLTVT.